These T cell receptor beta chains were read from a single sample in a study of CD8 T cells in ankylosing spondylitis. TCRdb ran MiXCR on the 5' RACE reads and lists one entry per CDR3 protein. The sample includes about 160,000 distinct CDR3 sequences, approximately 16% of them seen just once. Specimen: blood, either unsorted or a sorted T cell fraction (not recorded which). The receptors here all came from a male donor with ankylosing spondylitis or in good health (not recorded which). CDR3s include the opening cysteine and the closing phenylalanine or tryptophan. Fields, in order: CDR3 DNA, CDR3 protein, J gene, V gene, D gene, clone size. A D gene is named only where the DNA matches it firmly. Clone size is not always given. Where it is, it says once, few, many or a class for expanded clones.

TGCGCCAGCAGCCCTTTGGGAACAGCCACGGATACGCAGTATTTT CASSPLGTATDTQYF TRBJ2-3 TRBV4-1 NA NA
TGCAGTGCTGGGACTAGCGGACTTGAGCAGTTCTTC CSAGTSGLEQFF TRBJ2-1 TRBV20-1 TRBD2 NA
TGTGCCAGCAGTTTAGCGGCAGGCACAGATACGCAGTATTTT CASSLAAGTDTQYF TRBJ2-3 TRBV12-3/TRBV12-4 NA NA
TGCGCCAGCAGCCATCTAGGAGGGGACGTCTCCTACGAGCAGTACTTC CASSHLGGDVSYEQYF TRBJ2-7 TRBV4-1 NA NA
TGCAGTGCCAGGACAGGGGGCTTCACAGATACGCAGTATTTT CSARTGGFTDTQYF TRBJ2-3 TRBV20-1 TRBD1 NA
TGCGCCAGCAGCTCCCCGGGGGGCCAGGAGACCCAGTACTTC CASSSPGGQETQYF TRBJ2-5 TRBV5-1 NA many
TGTGCCAGCAGCCCCCTTCGACCCGGGGAGCTGTTTTTT CASSPLRPGELFF TRBJ2-2 TRBV28 NA NA
TGTGCCAGCAGCTCACACAGCGCCTCAAACACTGAAGCTTTCTTT CASSSHSASNTEAFF TRBJ1-1 TRBV7-9 NA NA
TGCGCCAGCAGCTTGGCCCTAGGGAACTACTACGAGCAGTACTTC CASSLALGNYYEQYF TRBJ2-7 TRBV5-1 NA NA
TGTGCCAGCAGCGGACCGGGACGTTCGAACACCGGGGAGCTGTTTTTT CASSGPGRSNTGELFF TRBJ2-2 TRBV9 NA NA
TGTGCCAGCAGTCGACTAGCGGGAGGCCAAGAGACCCAGTACTTC CASSRLAGGQETQYF TRBJ2-5 TRBV12-3/TRBV12-4 TRBD2 many
TGCAGTGCTAGGCGGCCAGGGGGATTGAGAACTGGAAACACCATATATTTT CSARRPGGLRTGNTIYF TRBJ1-3 TRBV20-1 TRBD1 many
TGCGCCAGCAGTTGGCCTACCACTGAAGCTTTCTTT CASSWPTTEAFF TRBJ1-1 TRBV5-1 NA many
TGCAGCGTTGAAGATTGGGGAAGCAGGGGGAGGACTGAAGCTTTCTTT CSVEDWGSRGRTEAFF TRBJ1-1 TRBV29-1 TRBD1 many
TGCAGTGCTGGGACTAGCGGGTCCTACGAGCAGTACTTC CSAGTSGSYEQYF TRBJ2-7 TRBV20-1 TRBD2 many
TGCGCCAGCAGCTTGGCCTCGACAGGGATGGGAGAGACCCAGTACTTC CASSLASTGMGETQYF TRBJ2-5 TRBV5-1 TRBD1 many
TGTGCCAGCAATAGGGACGGAATGATTCCGTCCTACGAGCAGTACTTC CASNRDGMIPSYEQYF TRBJ2-7 TRBV2 NA many
TGCAGTGCTGGAGACAGAAGAGGAGTAGATACGCAGTATTTT CSAGDRRGVDTQYF TRBJ2-3 TRBV20-1 NA many
TGTGCCAGCAGCCTCCCACGAGGGGGAGGCGACGAGCAGTACTTC CASSLPRGGGDEQYF TRBJ2-7 TRBV11-2 NA NA
TGTACCAGCAGTTCCGGGACTAGCCTCATCTTCTACGAGCAGTACTTC CTSSSGTSLIFYEQYF TRBJ2-7 TRBV25-1 TRBD2 NA
TGCAGTGCTACCCGGACGGCCTCCTACGAGCAGTACTTC CSATRTASYEQYF TRBJ2-7 TRBV20-1 NA few
TGTGCCAGCAGTGAAGATTTTTGGGGCTACACCTTC CASSEDFWGYTF TRBJ1-2 TRBV2 NA many
TGCAGTGCTAAACCAGGTTTTAACTATGGCTACACCTTC CSAKPGFNYGYTF TRBJ1-2 TRBV20-1 NA many
TGTGCCAGCAGCCCGACAGGGCGTGAAAACACCATATATTTT CASSPTGRENTIYF TRBJ1-3 TRBV14 TRBD1 NA
TGTGCCAGCAGCCTGCCCCAGGGGAACAATGAGCAGTTCTTC CASSLPQGNNEQFF TRBJ2-1 TRBV12-3/TRBV12-4 NA NA
TGTGCCAGCAGTGGTCCGTCGGGGATCCATGGCACTGAAGCTTTCTTT CASSGPSGIHGTEAFF TRBJ1-1 TRBV6-2/TRBV6-3 NA NA
TGTGCCAGCAGTTTTTCTAGAGCGGGAGCTCCCAAAAACATTCAGTACTTC CASSFSRAGAPKNIQYF TRBJ2-4 TRBV12-3/TRBV12-4 TRBD2 few
TGCAGTGCTAGAGATAAGGGGCCAGGGTCGGTGTCGCCTTACGAGCAGTACTTC CSARDKGPGSVSPYEQYF TRBJ2-7 TRBV20-1 NA NA
TGTGCCAGCTCACCAAATAGGGGCTCGGGGAATGAGCAGTTCTTC CASSPNRGSGNEQFF TRBJ2-1 TRBV18 NA few
TGTGCCAGCAGTGGACCCCCAACAGGGTCCCCCTACGAGCAGTACTTC CASSGPPTGSPYEQYF TRBJ2-7 TRBV6-1 NA few
TGCGCCAGCAGCTTGGCGGACGCGAACACTGAAGCTTTCTTT CASSLADANTEAFF TRBJ1-1 TRBV5-1 NA few
TGTGCCAGCAGTTTATCCGGGACTAGTGGAGCTAGGACCCAGTACTTC CASSLSGTSGARTQYF TRBJ2-5 TRBV27 TRBD2 NA
TGTGCCATCAGTGACAACTGGGACAGGGGACAGCCCCAGCATTTT CAISDNWDRGQPQHF TRBJ1-5 TRBV10-3 TRBD1 many
TGTGCCAGCAGCGATGGGGCTCCAACTAATGAAAAACTGTTTTTT CASSDGAPTNEKLFF TRBJ1-4 TRBV9 NA NA
TGTGCCTGGAGTAAGGGACAGGGGGCGCAGGGCACTGAAGCTTTCTTT CAWSKGQGAQGTEAFF TRBJ1-1 TRBV30 TRBD1 few
TGTGCCAGCAGTTTAACACAGGGCACAGATACGCAGTATTTT CASSLTQGTDTQYF TRBJ2-3 TRBV12-3/TRBV12-4 NA many
TGTGCCAGCAGCTCAACTTCCGGGACACACAATGAGCAGTTCTTC CASSSTSGTHNEQFF TRBJ2-1 TRBV7-2 NA NA
TGTGCCAGCAGTTATAGGACGGGACCTGAAAAACTGTTTTTT CASSYRTGPEKLFF TRBJ1-4 TRBV27 NA few
TGCGCCAGCAGCCAGACTAGCGGGAGGGCCCCCTACGAGCAGTACTTC CASSQTSGRAPYEQYF TRBJ2-7 TRBV5-1 TRBD2 many
TGTGCCAGCAGCCGTTTAGCGGGAGGTTATGAGCAGTTCTTC CASSRLAGGYEQFF TRBJ2-1 TRBV11-2 TRBD2 few
TGTGTCAGCCTACAGGAGCGGGAAACCTACGAGCAGTACTTC CVSLQERETYEQYF TRBJ2-7 TRBV28 TRBD2 NA
TGCAGTGCTAGAGAAGAGACCCAGTACTTC CSAREETQYF TRBJ2-5 TRBV20-1 NA many
TGTGCCAGCAGTCCAGGACACGCGAACACTGAAGCTTTCTTT CASSPGHANTEAFF TRBJ1-1 TRBV12-3/TRBV12-4 NA many
TGTGCCAGCAGTCCTTACACCGGGGAGCTGTTTTTT CASSPYTGELFF TRBJ2-2 TRBV27 NA many
TGTGCCAGCAGTGAAGGTCCCAGTAGCAATCAGCCCCAGCATTTT CASSEGPSSNQPQHF TRBJ1-5 TRBV2 NA NA
TGTGCCAGCAGTTCCGGGACAGGGGATGGGGGCAATCAGCCCCAGCATTTT CASSSGTGDGGNQPQHF TRBJ1-5 TRBV6-5 TRBD1 many
TGTGCCAGCAGATCGGAGCGGGAGGGTTACGAGCAGTACTTC CASRSEREGYEQYF TRBJ2-7 TRBV14 TRBD2 few
TGTGCCAGCAGGGTGGCGTGGCGGGGTAACTACAATGAGCAGTTCTTC CASRVAWRGNYNEQFF TRBJ2-1 TRBV5-4 NA NA
TGCGCCAGCACGGGACTAGCGGGACCTAGCTCCTACAATGAGCAGTTCTTC CASTGLAGPSSYNEQFF TRBJ2-1 TRBV5-1 TRBD2 NA
TGTGCCATCAGTTTTAGCGGGAGGGGGTCCTACAATGAGCAGTTCTTC CAISFSGRGSYNEQFF TRBJ2-1 TRBV10-3 TRBD2 NA
TGCGCCAGCAGCTTGGCGCCGGGGACTAGCGATGAGCAGTTCTTC CASSLAPGTSDEQFF TRBJ2-1 TRBV5-1 TRBD2 many
TGCGCCAGCAGCTTGGGGGCCGGGACGGTTAACACTGAAGCTTTCTTT CASSLGAGTVNTEAFF TRBJ1-1 TRBV5-1 NA many